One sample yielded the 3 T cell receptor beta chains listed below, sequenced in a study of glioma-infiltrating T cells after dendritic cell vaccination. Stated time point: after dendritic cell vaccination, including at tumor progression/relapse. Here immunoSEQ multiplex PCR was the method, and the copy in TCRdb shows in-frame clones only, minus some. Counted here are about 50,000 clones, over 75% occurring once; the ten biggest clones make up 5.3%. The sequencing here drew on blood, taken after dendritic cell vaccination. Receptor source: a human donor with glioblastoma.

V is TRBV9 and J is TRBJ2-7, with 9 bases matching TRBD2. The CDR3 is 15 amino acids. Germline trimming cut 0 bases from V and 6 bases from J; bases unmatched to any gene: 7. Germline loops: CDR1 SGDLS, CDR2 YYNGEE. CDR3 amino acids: CASSVASSGVGEQYF. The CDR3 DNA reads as TGTGCCAGCAGCGTAGCGTCTAGCGGGGTCGGCGAGCAGTACTTC.

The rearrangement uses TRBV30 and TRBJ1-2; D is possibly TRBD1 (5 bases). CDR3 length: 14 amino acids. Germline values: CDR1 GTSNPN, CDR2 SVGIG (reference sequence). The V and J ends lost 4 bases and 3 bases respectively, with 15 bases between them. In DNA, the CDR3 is TGTGCCTGGACCCTGGGGGGAGGGCACTATGGCTACACCTTC. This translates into CAWTLGGGHYGYTF.

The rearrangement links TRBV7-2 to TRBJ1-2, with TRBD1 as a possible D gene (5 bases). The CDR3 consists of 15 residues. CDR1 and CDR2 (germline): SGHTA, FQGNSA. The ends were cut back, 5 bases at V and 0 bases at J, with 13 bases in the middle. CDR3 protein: CASSAVGGANYGYTF. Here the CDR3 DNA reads TGTGCCAGCAGCGCCGTTGGGGGGGCTAACTATGGCTACACCTTC.